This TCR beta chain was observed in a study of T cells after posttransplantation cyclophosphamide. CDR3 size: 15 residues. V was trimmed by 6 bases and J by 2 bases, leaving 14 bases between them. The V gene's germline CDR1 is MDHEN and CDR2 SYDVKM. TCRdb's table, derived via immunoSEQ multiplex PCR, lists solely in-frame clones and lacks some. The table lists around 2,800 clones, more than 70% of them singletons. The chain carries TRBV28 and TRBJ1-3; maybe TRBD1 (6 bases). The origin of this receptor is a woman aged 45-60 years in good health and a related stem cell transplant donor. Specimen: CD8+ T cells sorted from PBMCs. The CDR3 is CASSIRQEPGNTIYF. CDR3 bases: TGTGCCAGCAGCATCAGACAGGAACCTGGAAACACCATATATTTT. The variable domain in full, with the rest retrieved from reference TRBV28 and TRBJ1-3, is DVKVTQSSRYLVKRTGEKVFLECVQDMDHENMFWYRQDPGLGLRLIYFSYDVKMKEKGDIPEGYSVSREKKERFSLILESASTNQTSMYLCASSIRQEPGNTIYFGEGSWLTVV.